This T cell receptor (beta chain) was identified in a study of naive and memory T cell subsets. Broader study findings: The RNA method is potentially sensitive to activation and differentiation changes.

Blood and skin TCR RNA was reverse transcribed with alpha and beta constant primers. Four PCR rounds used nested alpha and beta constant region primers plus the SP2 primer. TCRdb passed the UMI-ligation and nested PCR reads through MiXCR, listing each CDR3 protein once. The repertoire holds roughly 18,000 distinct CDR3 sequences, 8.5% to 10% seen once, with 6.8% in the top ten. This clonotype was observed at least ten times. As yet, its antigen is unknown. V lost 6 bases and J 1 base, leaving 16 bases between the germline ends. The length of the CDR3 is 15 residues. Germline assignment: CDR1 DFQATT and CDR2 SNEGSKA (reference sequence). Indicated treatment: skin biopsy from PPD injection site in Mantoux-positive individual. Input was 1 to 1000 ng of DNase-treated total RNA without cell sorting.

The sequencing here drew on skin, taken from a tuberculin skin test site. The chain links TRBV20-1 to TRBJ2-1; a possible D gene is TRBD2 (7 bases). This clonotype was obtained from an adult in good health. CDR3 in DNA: TGCAGTGCCCGATGGGGGGGCGGATCCTACAATGAGCAGTTCTTC. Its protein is CSARWGGGSYNEQFF.